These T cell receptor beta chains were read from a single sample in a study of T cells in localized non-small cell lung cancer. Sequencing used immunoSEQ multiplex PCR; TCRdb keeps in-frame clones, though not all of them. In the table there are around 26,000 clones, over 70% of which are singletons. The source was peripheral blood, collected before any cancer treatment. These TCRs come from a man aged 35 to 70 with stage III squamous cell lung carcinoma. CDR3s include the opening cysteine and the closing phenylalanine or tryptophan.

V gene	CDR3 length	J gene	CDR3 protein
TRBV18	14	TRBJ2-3	CASSRGVSTDTQYF
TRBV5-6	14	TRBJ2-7	CASSLVQSLYEQYF
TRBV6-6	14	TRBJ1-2	CASSSQTGVDGYTF
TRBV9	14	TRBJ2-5	CASSSGTTQETQYF
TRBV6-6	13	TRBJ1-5	CASSQLPDQPQHF
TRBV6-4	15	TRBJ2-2	CASSVRGGDTGELFF
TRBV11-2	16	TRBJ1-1	CASSPPTGHQDTEAFF
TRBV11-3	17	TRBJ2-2	CASSPTGQGLGTGELFF
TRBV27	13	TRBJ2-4	CASSAWLENIQYF
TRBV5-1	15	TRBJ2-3	CASSLASGGTDTQYF